This T cell receptor beta chain was identified in a study of blood T cell repertoires in COVID-19. Study context: Sites across the United States, Italy and Spain contributed samples from acute and convalescent COVID-19. Sources were T cells, B-cell-depleted T cells, or PBMCs; the material itself was cDNA or gDNA.

The germline CDR1 and CDR2 sequences are SGHRS and YFSETQ. The CDR3 is made up of 15 amino acids. V lost 0 bases and J lost 9; bases outside the gene matches: 9. In the original workflow: Reference gene primer amplification in the assay estimated nucleated cell counts. Here immunoSEQ multiplex PCR was the method, and the copy in TCRdb shows in-frame clones only, minus some. V, J and clone size were drawn from that table, and D and trimming were deduced from the DNA. Among roughly 250,000 clones, roughly 80% were seen once, and the ten largest hold around 7.2%. This TCR was sampled from a woman in her forties or fifties with acute or convalescent COVID-19. The chain recombines TRBV5-1 with TRBJ2-1; TRBD1 matches 7 bases. Sequencing input: peripheral blood. CDR3 DNA sequence: TGCGCCAGCAGCTTGGGACAGGGTAGTATCGGTGAGCAGTTCTTC. Protein sequence: CASSLGQGSIGEQFF.